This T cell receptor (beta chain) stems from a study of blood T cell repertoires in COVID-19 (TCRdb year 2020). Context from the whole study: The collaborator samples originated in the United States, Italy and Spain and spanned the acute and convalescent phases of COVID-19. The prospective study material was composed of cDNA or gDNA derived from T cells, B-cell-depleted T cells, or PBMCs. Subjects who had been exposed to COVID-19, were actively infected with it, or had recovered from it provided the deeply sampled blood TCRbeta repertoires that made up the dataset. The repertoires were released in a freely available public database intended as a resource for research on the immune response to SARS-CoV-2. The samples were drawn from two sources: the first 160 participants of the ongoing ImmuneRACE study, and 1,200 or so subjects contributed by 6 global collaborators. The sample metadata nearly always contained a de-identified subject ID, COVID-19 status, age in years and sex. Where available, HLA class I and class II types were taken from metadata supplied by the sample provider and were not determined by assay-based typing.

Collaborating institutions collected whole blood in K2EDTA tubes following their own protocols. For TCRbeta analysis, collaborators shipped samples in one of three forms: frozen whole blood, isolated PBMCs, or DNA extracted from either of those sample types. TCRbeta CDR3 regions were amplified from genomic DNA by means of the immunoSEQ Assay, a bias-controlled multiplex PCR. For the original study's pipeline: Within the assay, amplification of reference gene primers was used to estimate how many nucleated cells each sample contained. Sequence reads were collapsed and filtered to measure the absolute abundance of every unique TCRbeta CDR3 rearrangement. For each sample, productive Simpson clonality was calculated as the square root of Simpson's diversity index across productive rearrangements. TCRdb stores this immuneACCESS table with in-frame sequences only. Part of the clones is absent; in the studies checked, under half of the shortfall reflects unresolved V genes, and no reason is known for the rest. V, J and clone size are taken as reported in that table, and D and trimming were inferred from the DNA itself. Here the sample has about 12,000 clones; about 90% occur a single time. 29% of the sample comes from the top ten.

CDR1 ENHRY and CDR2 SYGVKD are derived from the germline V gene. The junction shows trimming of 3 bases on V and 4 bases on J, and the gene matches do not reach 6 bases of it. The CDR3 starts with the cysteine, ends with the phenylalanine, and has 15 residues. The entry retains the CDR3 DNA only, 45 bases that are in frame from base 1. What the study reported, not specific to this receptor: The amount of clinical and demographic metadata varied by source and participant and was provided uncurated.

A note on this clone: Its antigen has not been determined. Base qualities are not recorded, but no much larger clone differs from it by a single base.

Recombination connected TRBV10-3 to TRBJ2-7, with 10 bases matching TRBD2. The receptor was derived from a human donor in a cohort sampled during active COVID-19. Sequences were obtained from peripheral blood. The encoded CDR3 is CAISEVASGGYEQYF. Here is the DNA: TGTGCCATCAGTGAAGTGGCTAGCGGGGGTTACGAGCAGTACTTC.